This entry features one TCR beta chain sequence. As yet, its antigen is unknown. The entry originates in a study of T cells in Graves' hyperthyroidism and ophthalmopathy. Broader study findings: Expanded thyroid clonotypes (above 0.001) were mostly also found in blood.

Graves' hyperthyroidism was deemed stable given no ophthalmopathy progression within 18 months. TCR beta CDR3 regions were amplified from RNA transcripts. The HTBI primer set drove a first-round RT-PCR of the TCR CDR3. Each CDR3 protein gets one entry after TCRdb re-called the multiplex PCR reads with MiXCR. The sample has approximately 95,000 distinct CDR3 sequences; 35% to 50% are singletons. CDR3 length: 15 residues. Germline values: CDR1 KGHDR, CDR2 SFDVKD. The ends lost 4 bases at V and 5 bases at J; junction bases unmatched: 8. This TCR came from a woman aged 25 to 39 with Graves' hyperthyroidism. The source material was peripheral blood or thyroid tissue (not recorded which). V gene TRBV24-1 combines with J gene TRBJ2-7, with 9 bases identical to TRBD1. CDR3 sequence (DNA): TGTGCCACCAGTGAGGCCGGGACAGGGATCCACGAGCAGTACTTC. It is translated as CATSEAGTGIHEQYF.